This entry concerns a single TCR beta chain. Per the original data handling: Amplifying reference gene primers gave estimates of nucleated cell counts. TCRdb keeps only in-frame clones here, not all; method: immunoSEQ multiplex PCR. V, J and clone size reflect that table, while D and trimming were determined from the DNA. The sample consists of about 130,000 clones, 70% to 80% of them appearing once. This sample was included in a study of blood T cell repertoires in COVID-19. About the study: Whether acute or convalescent, the COVID-19 samples came from the United States, Italy and Spain. PBMCs, B-cell-depleted T cells, or T cells provided the cDNA or gDNA that made up the material.

J was trimmed by 7 bases and V by 6 bases; bases with no gene match: 5. Germline assignment: CDR1 MNHEY and CDR2 SMNVEV (reference sequence). This CDR3 is 15 amino acids long. The origin of this receptor is a man aged 35-49 years with active or convalescent COVID-19. The chain is built from TRBV27 and TRBJ2-2; 13 bases align to TRBD2. The sample consisted of peripheral blood. The CDR3: CASSRLAGGSGELFF. The CDR3 nucleotides read TGTGCCAGCAGCCGACTAGCGGGAGGTAGCGGGGAGCTGTTTTTT.